Listed here are 13 T cell receptor beta chains from one sample, sequenced in a study of blood T cells in healthy people across ages. Alongside a J-beta primer mix, a sample-barcoded 5' primer served in a second PCR lasting about 7 to 11 cycles. MiXCR, run by TCRdb on the 5' RACE reads, gives a single entry per CDR3 protein. The sample lists 1.5 million to 2 million distinct CDR3 sequences; roughly 52% were seen once. The sample comprised blood. These receptors all come from a woman aged 40-49 years in good health.

This clonotype came up a few times. The rearrangement uses TRBV12-5 and TRBJ2-3, with TRBD1 matching 8 bases. This CDR3 has 13 residues. The V and J ends lost 9 bases and 4 bases, in that order; junction bases with no gene match: 6. Germline V gene sequence: CDR1 LGHNT, CDR2 FRNRAP. CDR3 sequence reads: CASRGLTADTQYF. CDR3 nucleotides: TGTGCTAGCAGGGGGCTGACGGCAGATACGCAGTATTTT.

This clonotype was seen a handful of times. This chain joins TRBV2 and TRBJ2-7; TRBD2 matches 9 bases. The germline V gene has CDR1 SNHLY and CDR2 FYNNEI. V dropped 3 bases and J dropped 1; count of bases not matched to a gene: 4. The CDR3 is 15 amino acids. The CDR3 protein is CASSDPSGASYEQYF. CDR3 coding DNA: TGTGCCAGCAGTGACCCTAGCGGGGCATCCTACGAGCAGTACTTC. The full variable domain, completed using reference TRBV2 and TRBJ2-7, is EPEVTQTPSHQVTQMGQEVILRCVPISNHLYFYWYRQILGQKVEFLVSFYNNEISEKSEIFDDQFSVERPDGSNFTLKIRSTKLEDSAMYFCASSDPSGASYEQYFGPGTRLTVT.

The genes are TRBV15 and TRBJ1-2; 7 nucleotides line up with TRBD1. The length of the CDR3 is 16 residues. The germline V gene has CDR1 LNHNV and CDR2 YYDKDF (reference sequence). The ends lost 0 bases at V and 5 bases at J; junction bases unmatched: 9. Here the CDR3 reads CATSRDSQGEGYGYTF. In DNA, the CDR3 is TGTGCCACCAGCAGAGATTCGCAGGGGGAAGGGTATGGCTACACCTTC.

The chain couples TRBV28 to TRBJ2-5, with D possibly matching TRBD2 (5 bases). This CDR3 has 14 amino acids. V lost 5 bases and J lost 5, with 15 bases in between. Germline CDR1 MDHEN, CDR2 SYDVKM. The CDR3 spells CASSPLVEVETQYF. CDR3 bases: TGTGCCAGCAGTCCCCTAGTGGAGGTTGAGACCCAGTACTTC.

This clonotype was recorded many times. The V gene is TRBV20-1, the J gene TRBJ1-2; D remains ambiguous. The CDR3 sequence is 13 residues long. CDR1 is DFQATT and CDR2 is SNEGSKA in the germline V gene (reference sequence). The V gene lost 0 bases and the J gene lost 2 bases, with 7 bases spanning the gap. The CDR3 DNA sequence: TGCAGTGCTAGAGATTCCGGGAACTATGGCTACACCTTC. Translation: CSARDSGNYGYTF.

This clonotype occurred once. The chain links TRBV11-2 to TRBJ2-6; unclear D gene. V gave up 5 bases and J gave up 0 bases, with 11 bases separating them. Per the germline V gene, CDR1 is SGHAT and CDR2 is FQNNGV. The CDR3 is 16 amino acids. CDR3 amino acids: CASSDRRASGANVLTF. In DNA, the CDR3 is TGTGCCAGCAGCGATCGACGGGCCTCTGGGGCCAACGTCCTGACTTTC.

The chain couples TRBV28 to TRBJ2-7; D gene uncertain. The CDR3 covers 14 residues. Germline V gene sequence: CDR1 MDHEN, CDR2 SYDVKM. Trimming pared 2 bases from V and 3 bases from J, leaving 11 bases between. The CDR3 nucleotides read TGTGCCAGCAGTTTACCCCAGAAAATCTACGAGCAGTACTTC. Residues: CASSLPQKIYEQYF.

The chain uses TRBV4-1 and TRBJ2-6; TRBD1 aligns across 9 bases. With V trimmed by 3 bases and J by 2 bases, 17 bases remained unmatched. The CDR3 is 21 amino acids. Per the germline V gene, CDR1 is MGHRA and CDR2 is YSYEKL. The CDR3 loop reads CASSHPKGGTGRTAGANVLTF. The CDR3 DNA reads as TGCGCCAGCAGCCACCCAAAGGGCGGGACAGGGAGGACTGCTGGGGCCAACGTCCTGACTTTC.

The genes are TRBV20-1 and TRBJ2-7; D is possibly TRBD1 (6 bases). The germline CDR1 and CDR2 sequences are DFQATT and SNEGSKA (reference sequence). This CDR3 spans 11 amino acids. The CDR3 DNA follows: TGCGGTATCGGAAGGGGGTACGAGCAGTACTTC. It encodes CGIGRGYEQYF.

The rearrangement uses TRBV24-1 and TRBJ2-3, with a weak D call TRBD1 (5 bases). The CDR3 is made up of 14 amino acids. The V gene's germline CDR1 is KGHDR and CDR2 SFDVKD. V shed 4 bases and J shed 4 bases, with 11 bases lying between them. CDR3 DNA sequence: TGTGCCACCAGTGAAACGACAGTTTCAGATACGCAGTATTTT. Protein product: CATSETTVSDTQYF.

This clonotype turned up a few times. The chain has TRBV7-2 and TRBJ2-5; D perhaps matches TRBD2 (5 bases). CDR3 length equals 15 residues. V lost 1 base, J lost 1 base, and 10 bases lay in between. Germline V gene sequence: CDR1 SGHTA, CDR2 FQGNSA. The CDR3 loop is CASSLVTGIQETQYF. CDR3 DNA sequence: TGTGCCAGCAGCTTAGTTACGGGGATCCAAGAGACCCAGTACTTC.

Concerning this clonotype: The junction differs from germline at one of its ends, possibly a read error. J is TRBJ2-1 and V is TRBV11-3; D might be TRBD1 (6 bases). Germline V gene sequence: CDR1 SGHNT, CDR2 YENEEA. CDR3 length equals 15 residues. The CDR3 region has the DNA TGTGCCGGCAGCTCTCCCAGGGGCGTAAGCAATGAGCAGTTCTTC. This sequence encodes CAGSSPRGVSNEQFF. Based on the CDR3 plus reference TRBV11-3 and TRBJ2-1, the full variable domain is EAGVVQSPRYKIIEKKQPVAFWCNPISGHNTLYWYLQNLGQGPELLIRYENEEAVDDSQLPKDRFSAERLKGVDSTLKIQPAELGDSAVYLCAGSSPRGVSNEQFFGPGTRLTVL.

The CDR3 DNA reads TGTGCCAGCAGTGATAGTCCCCTAGCGGGGAAACAAGAGACCCAGTACTTC. Its protein product is CASSDSPLAGKQETQYF. The V call is TRBV2, the J call TRBJ2-5; 9 bases agree with TRBD2. In germline, CDR1 is SNHLY, CDR2 FYNNEI. V was clipped by 3 bases and J by 2 bases; unmatched bases: 10. The CDR3 has 17 amino acids.